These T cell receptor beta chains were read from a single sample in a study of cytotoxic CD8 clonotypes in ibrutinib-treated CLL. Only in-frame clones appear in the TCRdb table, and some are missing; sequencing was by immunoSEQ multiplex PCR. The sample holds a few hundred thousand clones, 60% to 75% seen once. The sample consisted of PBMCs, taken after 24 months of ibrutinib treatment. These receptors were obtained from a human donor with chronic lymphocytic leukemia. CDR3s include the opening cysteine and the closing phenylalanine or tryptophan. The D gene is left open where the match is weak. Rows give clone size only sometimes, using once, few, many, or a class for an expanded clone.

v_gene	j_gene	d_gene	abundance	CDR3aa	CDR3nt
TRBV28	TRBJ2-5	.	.	CASSLTSRHQETQYF	TGTGCCAGCAGTCTAACTAGCCGACACCAAGAGACCCAGTACTTC
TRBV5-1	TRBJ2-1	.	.	CASSGFGKNEQFF	TGCGCCAGCAGCGGATTCGGGAAGAATGAGCAGTTCTTC
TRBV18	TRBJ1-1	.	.	CASSPPLGEAFF	TGTGCCAGCTCACCACCCCTGGGAGAAGCTTTCTTT
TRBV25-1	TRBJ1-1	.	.	CASSDQGSGHTEAFF	TGTGCCAGCAGTGATCAGGGAAGTGGCCACACTGAAGCTTTCTTT
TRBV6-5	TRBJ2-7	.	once	CASSTMGRAYEQYF	TGTGCCAGCAGCACCATGGGGCGCGCCTACGAGCAGTACTTC
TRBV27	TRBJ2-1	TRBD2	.	CASSKGTSGQSYNEQFF	TGTGCCAGCAGCAAAGGGACTAGCGGTCAATCCTACAATGAGCAGTTCTTC
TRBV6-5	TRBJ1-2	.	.	CASSYMGAGYGYTF	TGTGCCAGCAGTTACATGGGGGCTGGGTATGGCTACACCTTC
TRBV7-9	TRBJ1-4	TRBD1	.	CASSPSAGGSNEKLFF	TGTGCCAGCAGCCCCTCCGCAGGGGGGAGTAATGAAAAACTGTTTTTT
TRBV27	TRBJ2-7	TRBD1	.	CASSPTGTGGYEQYF	TGTGCCAGCAGCCCGACCGGGACAGGGGGCTACGAGCAGTACTTC
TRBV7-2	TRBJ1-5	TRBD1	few	CASSLVGGLNQPQHF	TGTGCCAGCAGCTTAGTAGGGGGCTTAAATCAGCCCCAGCATTTT
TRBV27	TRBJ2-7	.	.	CASSRTGEGTYEQYF	TGTGCCAGCAGCCGGACGGGCGAAGGAACCTACGAGCAGTACTTC
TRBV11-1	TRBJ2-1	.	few	CASSLVRGGPLDEQFF	TGTGCCAGCAGCTTAGTTCGCGGAGGCCCCCTCGATGAGCAGTTCTTC
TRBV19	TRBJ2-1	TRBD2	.	CASSMVGRGRAVDEQFF	TGTGCCAGTAGTATGGTGGGTCGCGGGAGGGCCGTCGATGAGCAGTTCTTC
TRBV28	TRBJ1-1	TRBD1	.	CASSLSTGGLAEAFF	TGTGCCAGCAGTTTGTCTACAGGGGGCTTGGCTGAAGCTTTCTTT
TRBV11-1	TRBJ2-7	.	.	CASSLETRFYEQYF	TGTGCCAGCAGCTTAGAGACTCGGTTTTACGAGCAGTACTTC
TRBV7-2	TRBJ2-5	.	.	CASSTWTGQGETQYF	TGTGCCAGCAGCACTTGGACCGGTCAGGGAGAGACCCAGTACTTC
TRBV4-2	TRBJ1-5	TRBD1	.	CASSEQGNQPQHF	TGTGCCAGCAGCGAACAGGGGAATCAGCCCCAGCATTTT
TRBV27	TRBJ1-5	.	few	CASSLIGASNQPQHF	TGTGCCAGCAGTTTGATAGGGGCTAGCAATCAGCCCCAGCATTTT
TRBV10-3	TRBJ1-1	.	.	CAISESDRLNTEAFF	TGTGCCATCAGTGAGTCGGACAGACTGAACACTGAAGCTTTCTTT
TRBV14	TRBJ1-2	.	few	CASSQYLNYGYTF	TGTGCCAGCAGCCAATACTTGAACTATGGCTACACCTTC
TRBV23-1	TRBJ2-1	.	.	CASSYSGQGAQRLAGGPGNEQFF	TGCGCCAGCAGTTATTCGGGACAGGGGGCTCAGCGGCTAGCGGGAGGGCCGGGCAATGAGCAGTTCTTC
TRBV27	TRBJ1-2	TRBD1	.	CASSFSLWDRLNYGYTF	TGTGCCAGCAGTTTCTCTCTCTGGGACAGACTCAACTATGGCTACACCTTC
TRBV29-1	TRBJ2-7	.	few	CSVGPGEQYF	TGCAGCGTTGGCCCCGGCGAGCAGTACTTC
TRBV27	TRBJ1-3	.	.	CASSFSSSGNTIYF	TGTGCCAGCAGTTTCAGCAGCTCTGGAAACACCATATATTTT
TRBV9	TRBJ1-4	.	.	CASSGGPLNEKLFF	TGTGCCAGCAGCGGGGGACCGCTTAATGAAAAACTGTTTTTT
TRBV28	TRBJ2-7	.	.	CASSFPTLYEQYF	TGTGCCAGCAGTTTCCCTACTCTTTACGAGCAGTACTTC
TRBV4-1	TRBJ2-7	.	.	CASTPEYRDEQYF	TGCGCCAGCACCCCAGAGTACAGGGACGAGCAGTACTTC
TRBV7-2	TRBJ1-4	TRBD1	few	CASSLGDRGF	TGTGCCAGCAGCTTAGGGGACAGGGGGTTT
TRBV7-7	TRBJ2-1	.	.	CASSTGVSDYNEQFF	TGTGCTAGCAGCACGGGGGTGTCGGACTACAATGAGCAGTTCTTC